The 5 T cell receptor beta chains reported below all come from one sample, sequenced in a study of blood T cell repertoires in COVID-19 (dated by TCRdb to about 2020). Library generation was performed with the immunoSEQ multiplex PCR assay. The table comes from immuneACCESS by way of TCRdb, which keeps in-frame sequences with V and J called. Part of the clones is missing from these tables; in studies checked, under half for an unresolved V gene and the rest for unknown reasons. Within this sample are under 200,000 clones, with just under 85% of them counted one time only. Roughly 8.4% of the sample goes to the ten largest clones. Sequencing was carried out using peripheral blood. These receptors all stem from a woman of 80 years or more with COVID-19, enrolled during active disease.

The chain carries TRBV6-5 and TRBJ1-5, with D possibly being TRBD1 (6 bases). The CDR3 sequence is 13 residues long. Trimming took off 5 bases at V and 7 bases at J, with 12 bases between the two ends. Germline V gene lookup returns CDR1 MNHEY and CDR2 SVGAGI. CDR3 amino acids: CASSTQGYQPQHF. The CDR3 nucleotides read TGTGCCAGCAGTACCCAGGGGTACCAGCCCCAGCATTTT.

A single count supports this clone. This chain links TRBV18 with TRBJ1-3; D not resolved. The CDR3 consists of 15 residues. V was shortened by 3 bases and J by 3 bases, with 12 bases between the two germline ends. Germline CDR1 and CDR2: KGHSH and LQKENI. CDR3 residues: CASSPVEGDGNTIYF. CDR3 in DNA: TGTGCCAGCTCACCTGTGGAGGGCGATGGAAACACCATATATTTT.

The CDR3 coding sequence is TGTGCCAGCAGTTTAATCCCCTCCCCCTACGAGCAGTACTTC. It is translated as CASSLIPSPYEQYF. V usage is TRBV27 and J usage is TRBJ2-7; D gene ambiguous. V shed 2 bases and J shed 2 bases, with 10 bases lying between them. CDR3 length: 14 residues. Germline values: CDR1 MNHEY, CDR2 SMNVEV (reference sequence).

The rearrangement links TRBV2 to TRBJ1-6; D is possibly TRBD1 (5 bases). Trimming shortened V by 8 bases and J by 9 bases, and 8 bases separated the two germline ends. Germline V lookup: CDR1 SNHLY, CDR2 FYNNEI. This CDR3 has 11 amino acids. The CDR3 region is CASGRGSPLHF. CDR3 sequence (DNA): TGTGCCAGCGGAAGGGGTTCACCCCTCCACTTT.

This chain connects TRBV2 to TRBJ1-2; 9 nucleotides line up with TRBD1. With V trimmed by 5 bases and J by 2 bases, 3 bases remained unmatched. The germline V gene has CDR1 SNHLY and CDR2 FYNNEI. This CDR3 comprises 14 residues. The CDR3 coding sequence is TGTGCCAGCAGTTTCGGACAGGGGAACTATGGCTACACCTTC. Encoded protein: CASSFGQGNYGYTF.